These 7 T cell receptor beta chains were all obtained from the same sample, sequenced in a study of T-cell reconstitution after alpha-beta-depleted transplantation in children. It was with unique molecular identifiers that the TCRbeta library was prepared. MiXCR, run by TCRdb on the PCR reads, gives a single entry per CDR3 protein. Of a few hundred thousand distinct CDR3 sequences listed, roughly 13% are singletons. Sequencing used PBMCs, mostly from graft donor cells, obtained 360 days after TCRalphabeta/CD19-depleted stem cell transplant. The receptors shown here come from a male patient under 18 who had a stem cell transplant for acute myeloid leukemia, so the T cells may come from the graft donor.

This clonotype appeared many times. This chain uses TRBV12-3 or TRBV12-4 with TRBJ2-2; 7 nucleotides agree with TRBD2. Trimming cost V 6 bases and J 6 bases; bases outside gene matches: 7. The CDR3 sequence is 14 residues long. The CDR3 here is CASSKPGGPGELFF. Written as DNA, the CDR3 is TGTGCCAGCAGCAAACCGGGGGGACCCGGGGAGCTGTTTTTT.

The chain is built from TRBV4-3 and TRBJ2-6, with D possibly TRBD1 on 6 matching bases. Trimming shortened V by 1 base and J by 2 bases, and 15 bases separated the two germline ends. The length of the CDR3 is 18 residues. Germline lookup yields CDR1 LGHNA and CDR2 YSLEER. The DNA for the CDR3 is TGCGCCAGCAGCCAAGGTGGGGCAGGGGCGGCTGGGGCCAACGTCCTGACTTTC. Translating gives CASSQGGAGAAGANVLTF.

The chain is built from TRBV7-6 and TRBJ2-1, with TRBD1 matching 7 bases. From germline, CDR1 is SGHVS and CDR2 FNYEAQ. The CDR3 has 15 amino acids. Trimming removed 3 bases from V and 4 bases from J; junction bases left unmatched: 6. For the CDR3, the DNA is TGTGCCAGCAGCTTGATCGGGACAGAGTACAATGAGCAGTTCTTC. It encodes CASSLIGTEYNEQFF.

The chain couples TRBV18 to TRBJ2-3; 8 nucleotides agree with TRBD2. This CDR3 region has 18 residues. Per germline, CDR1 KGHSH and CDR2 LQKENI. Germline trimming cut 4 bases from V and 0 bases from J; bases unmatched to any gene: 12. In DNA, the CDR3 is TGTGCCAGCTCACAAGAAAGTAGACTAGCGTATAGCACAGATACGCAGTATTTT. It is translated as CASSQESRLAYSTDTQYF.

There are many counts of this clonotype. The CDR3 protein is CASSPDATHEQYF. DNA for the CDR3: TGTGCCAGCAGCCCGGACGCTACTCACGAGCAGTACTTC. The rearrangement uses TRBV12-3 or TRBV12-4 and TRBJ2-7; no firm D call. This CDR3 is 13 amino acids long. V was pared by 6 bases and J by 5 bases, with 14 bases between.

This clonotype was counted between two and nine times. The rearrangement links TRBV5-1 to TRBJ2-2; 8 nucleotides align to TRBD2. V gave up 0 bases and J gave up 9 bases; unmatched junction bases: 7. Germline CDR1 and CDR2: SGHRS and YFSETQ. The CDR3 has 15 amino acids. In DNA, the CDR3 is TGCGCCAGCAGCTTGGATGGAGCGGGGGAGCGGGAGCTGTTTTTT. Amino acids: CASSLDGAGERELFF.

The chain combines TRBV6-5 with TRBJ2-7; maybe TRBD2 (6 bases). The CDR3 covers 16 residues. V dropped 0 bases and J dropped 3 bases, with 15 bases sitting between them. CDR1 and CDR2 (germline): MNHEY, SVGAGI. In DNA form, the CDR3 reads TGTGCCAGCAGTTACTCTCGGCTAGCGAGCAACTACGAGCAGTACTTC. Translating it yields CASSYSRLASNYEQYF.